Included here is one T cell receptor beta chain sequence, with context. CDR3 of TCR beta was amplified from genomic DNA via a two-round multiplex PCR. Primers targeting each individual TRBV and TRBJ gene were applied in first-round PCR. TCRdb processed the multiplex PCR reads anew with MiXCR; each CDR3 protein has one entry. The profile shows about 59,000 distinct CDR3 sequences, 26% of them singletons. Among the patients, all were node-negative on CT and PET/CT, and none had received prior chemotherapy or radiotherapy or had other malignancies. Peripheral blood, in approximately 6-milliliter volumes, was drawn at each of two time points. The data derive from a study of prognosis after radiotherapy for stage I lung cancer. Overall study context: Enrollment of stage I non-small cell lung cancer patients ran from April 2018 to early 2019. About 5 patients had oligometastatic NSCLC after their primary tumor was surgically resected, and fourteen patients had newly diagnosed primary stage I lung tumors.

This CDR3 has 13 residues. Germline loops: CDR1 GTSNPN, CDR2 SVGIG (reference sequence). Deletions cut 1 base from V and 7 bases from J, with 13 bases between. Sample: PBMCs, taken before or after stereotactic body radiation therapy (not recorded which). This receptor was identified in a donor over 45 with non-small cell lung cancer. This sequence joins TRBV30 and TRBJ1-1; maybe TRBD1 (5 bases). The CDR3 sequence is CAWSALGQGEAFF. The CDR3 DNA is TGTGCCTGGAGTGCTTTGGGCCAGGGTGAAGCTTTCTTT.